These T cell receptor beta chains were read from a single sample in a study of cytomegalovirus exposure and HLA in healthy donors. Data came from immunoSEQ multiplex PCR; TCRdb stores just in-frame clones and leaves some out. The table includes around 70,000 clones, around 84% detected once. Sequencing was done on a sample of PBMCs. The receptors come from a middle-aged woman in good health and CMV-seropositive. The CDR3 runs from the conserved cysteine through the conserved F or W. The order of the fields is V gene, J gene, CDR3 protein.

TRBV6-5	TRBJ2-2	CASSYSQATGELFF
TRBV5-1	TRBJ1-2	CASGPGQLNYGYTF
TRBV2	TRBJ1-2	CASLTDRVGNYGYTF
TRBV7-2	TRBJ2-1	CASRFRGLSYNEQFF
TRBV6-5	TRBJ2-2	CASSVTGVRGELFF
TRBV7-2	TRBJ1-2	CASSLGLNYGYTF
TRBV7-9	TRBJ2-1	CASSQDRGWGLSSGEQFF
TRBV9	TRBJ2-1	CASSGLAGGQGYEQFF
TRBV4-3	TRBJ2-7	CASSHGQGSYEQYF
TRBV19	TRBJ1-1	CASSISGNTEAFF
TRBV5-5	TRBJ2-3	CASSHLAGGADTQYF
TRBV18	TRBJ1-4	CASSPPGTENEKLFF
TRBV18	TRBJ1-2	CASSPTGEAYGYTF
TRBV7-9	TRBJ1-4	CASSLGPYNEKLFF
TRBV7-9	TRBJ1-1	CAGGGGKLTEAFF
TRBV7-9	TRBJ2-7	CSSSFNRAYEQYF
TRBV7-9	TRBJ2-3	CASSLELLFPDTQYF
TRBV5-1	TRBJ1-1	CASSLQGGNTEAFF
TRBV4-3	TRBJ2-4	CASSQVLQNIQYF
TRBV5-8	TRBJ1-1	CASSKTGVGDTEAFF
TRBV19	TRBJ2-7	CASSITGHITYEQYF
TRBV5-5	TRBJ1-6	CASRLSLEGGYNSPLHF
TRBV15	TRBJ2-7	CATSGGEGGEQYF
TRBV28	TRBJ1-1	CASSLVGTVNTEAFF
TRBV10-3	TRBJ1-1	CAISESGRYTEAFF